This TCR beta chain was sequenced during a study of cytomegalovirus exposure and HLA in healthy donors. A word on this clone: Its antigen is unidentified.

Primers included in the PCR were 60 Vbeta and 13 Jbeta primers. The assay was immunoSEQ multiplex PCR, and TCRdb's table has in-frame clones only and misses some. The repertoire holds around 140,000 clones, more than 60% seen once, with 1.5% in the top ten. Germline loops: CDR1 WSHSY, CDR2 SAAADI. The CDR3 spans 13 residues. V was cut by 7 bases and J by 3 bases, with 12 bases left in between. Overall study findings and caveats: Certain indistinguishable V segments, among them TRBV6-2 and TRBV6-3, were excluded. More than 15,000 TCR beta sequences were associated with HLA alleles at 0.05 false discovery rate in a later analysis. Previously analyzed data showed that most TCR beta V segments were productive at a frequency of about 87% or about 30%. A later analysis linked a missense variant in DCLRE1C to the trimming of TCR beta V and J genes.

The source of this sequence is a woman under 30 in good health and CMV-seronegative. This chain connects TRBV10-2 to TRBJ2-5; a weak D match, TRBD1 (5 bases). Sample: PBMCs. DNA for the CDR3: TGCGCCAGCAATCAGGGTCCAGAAGAGACCCAGTACTTC. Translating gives CASNQGPEETQYF.